One and the same sample provided the 28 T cell receptor beta chains below, sequenced in a study of shared clonotypes between healthy human individuals. Sequencing was performed with immunoSEQ multiplex PCR; in TCRdb, only in-frame clones are kept and a portion is missing. Here the sample spans around 1.5 million clones, around 98% being singletons. Sequencing was carried out using naive CD4+ T cells sorted from blood. Sample subset: CD45RA+ positively selected. Receptors were obtained from a man aged 30 to 39 in good health.

The rearrangement uses TRBV19 and TRBJ2-1; unclear D gene. The CDR3 covers 11 residues. Germline V gene lookup returns CDR1 LNHDA and CDR2 SQIVND (reference sequence). V lost 7 bases and J lost 7, with 8 bases in between. This CDR3 is CASTEQNEQFF. In DNA form, the CDR3 reads TGTGCCAGTACGGAGCAGAATGAGCAGTTCTTC. The whole variable domain, filled in from reference TRBV19 and TRBJ2-1, reads DGGITQSPKYLFRKEGQNVTLSCEQNLNHDAMYWYRQDPGQGLRLIYYSQIVNDFQKGDIAEGYSVSREKKESFPLTVTSAQKNPTAFYLCASTEQNEQFFGPGTRLTVL.

The gene calls are TRBV29-1 and TRBJ2-5; perhaps TRBD1 as D (6 bases). The V gene's germline CDR1 is SQVTM and CDR2 ANQGSEA. Trimming took 7 bases from V and 5 from J, leaving 14 bases between them. This CDR3 contains 12 residues. DNA for the CDR3: TGCAGCGCCCAACAGGGTTCCGAGACCCAGTACTTC. Amino acid sequence: CSAQQGSETQYF.

The rearrangement uses TRBV5-1 and TRBJ2-5; 14 nucleotides line up with TRBD2. Looked up from germline, CDR1 is SGHRS and CDR2 is YFSETQ. With V trimmed by 4 bases and J by 5 bases, 10 bases remained unmatched. This CDR3 is built from 17 residues. The CDR3 here is CASSSGLAGGFEETQYF. In nucleotides, the CDR3 is TGCGCCAGCAGCAGTGGACTAGCGGGAGGTTTTGAGGAGACCCAGTACTTC.

In its sample, this clone was seen once. The V call is TRBV10-3, the J call TRBJ2-1; 8 bases are a match to TRBD2. CDR1 and CDR2 (germline): ENHRY, SYGVKD. J gave up 5 bases and V 10 bases, and 7 bases lay outside the gene matches. The CDR3 extends over 13 amino acids. In DNA form, the CDR3 reads TGTGCCACACTAAGCGGGAGTGACAATGAGCAGTTCTTC. This gives the protein CATLSGSDNEQFF.

Note on this clone: Different DNA sequences within this sample yield the same CDR3. V is TRBV29-1 and J is TRBJ1-2, with D possibly matching TRBD1 (6 bases). Germline CDR1 is SQVTM and CDR2 is ANQGSEA. V lost 3 bases, J lost 3 bases, and 8 bases lay in between. This CDR3 has 12 amino acids. Here the CDR3 reads CSVDRGDYGYTF. Here the CDR3 DNA reads TGCAGCGTTGATAGGGGGGACTATGGCTACACCTTC.

This chain links TRBV18 with TRBJ1-1; 7 nucleotides align to TRBD1. V lost 1 base, J lost 1 base, and 6 bases stayed unmatched. Germline loops: CDR1 KGHSH, CDR2 LQKENI. The CDR3 covers 16 residues. The CDR3 DNA follows: TGTGCCAGCTCACCACTAGGACAGGCGTCGAACACTGAAGCTTTCTTT. As protein: CASSPLGQASNTEAFF.

The V gene is TRBV5-1, the J gene TRBJ2-3, with no clear D. There are 13 residues in the CDR3. V was pared by 1 base and J by 8 bases, with 11 bases between. Germline V lookup: CDR1 SGHRS, CDR2 YFSETQ. This CDR3 reads CASSLQGMGTQYF. Written as DNA, the CDR3 is TGCGCCAGCAGCTTGCAAGGGATGGGTACGCAGTATTTT.

The chain recombines TRBV28 with TRBJ1-4; D gene ambiguous. V gave up 8 bases and J gave up 8 bases, with 18 bases separating them. Germline assignment: CDR1 MDHEN and CDR2 SYDVKM. There are 14 residues in the CDR3. CDR3 coding DNA: TGTGCCAGCGGGCTCGTCGGGCCTGAGGAAAAACTGTTTTTT. Translation: CASGLVGPEEKLFF.

This rearrangement joins TRBV5-6 to TRBJ2-7, with D unresolved. V shed 2 bases and J shed 3 bases, with 12 bases lying between them. The CDR3 is 14 residues long. CDR1 and CDR2 (germline): SGHDT, YYEEEE. CDR3 region: CASSFPPPVYEQYF. For the CDR3, the DNA is TGTGCCAGCAGCTTTCCACCCCCCGTCTACGAGCAGTACTTC.

This chain connects TRBV29-1 to TRBJ2-3; 9 bases map to TRBD2. This CDR3 spans 17 amino acids. CDR1 is SQVTM, CDR2 ANQGSEA, per germline. With 6 bases clipped from V and 0 bases from J, the junction kept 13 bases outside the gene matches. For the CDR3, the DNA is TGCAGCGTCCACCCATCCGGCGGGAGGGCTAGCACAGATACGCAGTATTTT. Its protein is CSVHPSGGRASTDTQYF.

V gene TRBV7-6 combines with J gene TRBJ2-7, with a tentative D call TRBD2 (8 bases). The germline V and J ends were trimmed by 5 bases and 3 bases, with 17 bases remaining between them. There are 15 residues in the CDR3. Germline V CDR1 and CDR2: SGHVS, FNYEAQ. The CDR3, as DNA: TGTGCCAGCAGCCGGGGGGGACAGTTTTTCTACGAGCAGTACTTC. Translation gives CASSRGGQFFYEQYF.

V gene TRBV2 combines with J gene TRBJ2-7; 7 bases fit TRBD1. Trimming cost V 4 bases and J 5 bases; bases outside gene matches: 11. The CDR3 contains 15 residues. Germline V CDR1 and CDR2: SNHLY, FYNNEI. CDR3 in amino acids: CASSARQGEFHEQYF. The CDR3 DNA follows: TGTGCCAGCAGTGCCCGACAGGGAGAATTCCACGAGCAGTACTTC.

This chain joins TRBV11-2 and TRBJ2-1; 7 bases line up with TRBD2. CDR3 length: 14 amino acids. V shed 5 bases and J 7 bases; nucleotides not matched to a gene: 8. Germline CDR1 reads SGHAT; CDR2 reads FQNNGV. The CDR3 sequence: CASSPREAWNEQFF. In nucleotides, the CDR3 is TGTGCCAGCAGCCCCCGGGAGGCGTGGAATGAGCAGTTCTTC.

Concerning this clone itself: This CDR3 is also generated by other DNA sequences in the sample. This chain uses TRBV9 with TRBJ1-5; D is unresolved. V lost 0 bases and J lost 3, with 4 bases in between. Germline V CDR1 and CDR2: SGDLS, YYNGEE. The CDR3 spans 13 residues. The CDR3 spells CASSVGLNQPQHF. CDR3 coding DNA: TGTGCCAGCAGCGTAGGCCTCAATCAGCCCCAGCATTTT.

This chain connects TRBV5-4 to TRBJ2-1; TRBD2 matches 9 bases. Germline V gene data show CDR1 as SGHNT and CDR2 as YYREEE (reference sequence). Trimming removed 1 base from V and 6 bases from J; junction bases left unmatched: 11. The CDR3 has 17 amino acids. DNA for the CDR3: TGTGCCAGCAGCTTGTCCTTTGGCCTAGCGGGAACCAATGAGCAGTTCTTC. Translation: CASSLSFGLAGTNEQFF.

This chain uses TRBV14 with TRBJ2-7; 8 bases are shared with TRBD2. Losses at the gene ends were 3 bases for V and 4 bases for J; bases not matched to a gene: 5. CDR1 and CDR2 from the germline V gene are SGHDN and FVKESK. The CDR3 length is 14 residues. In nucleotides, the CDR3 is TGTGCCAGCAGCCAGACGGGAGGGACATACGAGCAGTACTTC. Its translation is CASSQTGGTYEQYF.

The chain carries TRBV7-8 and TRBJ2-6; TRBD1 is a possible D gene (6 bases). This CDR3 comprises 18 residues. The ends were cut back, 4 bases at V and 1 base at J, with 17 bases in the middle. Germline CDR1 SGHVS, CDR2 FQNEAQ. CDR3 protein: CASSSDRLIWSGANVLTF. The CDR3 DNA is TGTGCCAGCAGCTCGGACAGACTGATATGGTCTGGGGCCAACGTCCTGACTTTC.

For this clone: At the DNA level, this CDR3 is encoded by other sequences in the same sample as well. V usage is TRBV4-3 and J usage is TRBJ1-5; 8 bases map to TRBD1. The CDR3 totals 15 residues. After removal of 1 base from V and 2 bases from J, the junction contained 1 base not matched to a gene. Per the germline V gene, CDR1 is LGHNA and CDR2 is YSLEER. CDR3 loop: CASSQGGQGNQPQHF. CDR3 bases: TGCGCCAGCAGCCAAGGGGGACAGGGCAATCAGCCCCAGCATTTT.

The gene calls are TRBV5-1 and TRBJ2-7; TRBD1 matches 9 bases. This CDR3 has 17 amino acids. Trimming removed 5 bases from V and 2 bases from J; junction bases left unmatched: 14. Germline V gene sequence: CDR1 SGHRS, CDR2 YFSETQ. DNA for the CDR3: TGCGCCAGCAGTATAGGAGGGCCAGACAGGGGGACCTACGAGCAGTACTTC. This encodes CASSIGGPDRGTYEQYF.

This clone was seen a single time. The chain has TRBV23-1 and TRBJ2-6; weak D call: TRBD2 (6 bases). Being an ORF, TRBV23-1 has a function that is uncertain. This CDR3 has 16 amino acids. V lost 11 bases to trimming and J lost 4 bases, with 21 bases between them. CDR3 sequence reads: CAEPRGWRAGANVLTF. The CDR3 DNA follows: TGCGCCGAACCCCGGGGTTGGAGGGCCGGGGCCAACGTCCTGACTTTC.

The J gene is TRBJ2-3, the V gene TRBV6-5; the D is unclear. The CDR3 sequence is 13 residues long. Per the germline V gene, CDR1 is MNHEY and CDR2 is SVGAGI. Trimming pared 4 bases from V and 3 bases from J, leaving 8 bases between. CDR3 nucleotide sequence: TGTGCCAGCAGTTTTTTAGGAACAGATACGCAGTATTTT. Its protein is CASSFLGTDTQYF.

V usage is TRBV9 and J usage is TRBJ2-1, with D tentatively TRBD2 (5 bases). The germline V and J ends were trimmed by 3 bases and 9 bases, with 16 bases remaining between them. Per the germline V gene, CDR1 is SGDLS and CDR2 is YYNGEE. This CDR3 is 14 amino acids long. CDR3 in DNA: TGTGCCAGCAGCGCAACCGGAGCTAGCACTGAGCAGTTCTTC. Translating gives CASSATGASTEQFF.

V is TRBV5-5 and J is TRBJ2-5; 11 nucleotides match TRBD2. J lost 1 base, V lost 5 bases, and 10 bases had no gene match. This CDR3 is 17 amino acids long. CDR1 and CDR2 from the germline V gene are SGHKS and YYEKEE (reference sequence). Written as DNA, the CDR3 is TGTGCCAGCAGTGCTAAAACTAGCGGGGGAATCCAAGAGACCCAGTACTTC. Translating it yields CASSAKTSGGIQETQYF. Based on the CDR3 plus reference TRBV5-5 and TRBJ2-5, the full variable domain is DAGVTQSPTHLIKTRGQQVTLRCSPISGHKSVSWYQQVLGQGPQFIFQYYEKEERGRGNFPDRFSARQFPNYSSELNVNALLLGDSALYLCASSAKTSGGIQETQYFGPGTRLLVL.

The chain joins TRBV5-4 to TRBJ2-7, with TRBD2 matching 13 bases. There are 16 residues in the CDR3. The V segment lost 4 bases and the J segment 0 bases; nucleotides outside the gene matches: 4. CDR1 is SGHNT, CDR2 YYREEE, per germline (reference sequence). This CDR3 is CASSAGLAGPSYEQYF. The CDR3 region has the DNA TGTGCCAGCAGCGCGGGACTAGCGGGGCCCTCCTACGAGCAGTACTTC.

The chain uses TRBV4-3 and TRBJ2-3; 8 nucleotides line up with TRBD2. This CDR3 spans 15 amino acids. CDR1 is LGHNA, CDR2 YSLEER, per germline. The V segment lost 5 bases and the J segment 0 bases; nucleotides outside the gene matches: 4. Here the CDR3 DNA reads TGCGCCAGCAGCGTTAGACTAGCGAGCACAGATACGCAGTATTTT. Translating gives CASSVRLASTDTQYF.

This clone was found once. This chain joins TRBV18 and TRBJ2-7; D possibly corresponds to TRBD2 (6 bases). The V gene lost 6 bases and the J gene lost 5 bases, with 8 bases spanning the gap. CDR1 and CDR2 (germline): KGHSH, LQKENI. The CDR3 is 11 residues long. The CDR3 DNA is TGTGCCAGCTCTAGGAGGGACGAGCAGTACTTC. Its translation is CASSRRDEQYF.

The rearrangement uses TRBV7-9 and TRBJ2-2; D is possibly TRBD1 (6 bases). V lost 5 bases to trimming and J lost 4 bases, with 17 bases between them. Germline CDR1 is SEHNR and CDR2 is FQNEAQ (reference sequence). CDR3 length equals 16 residues. In nucleotides, the CDR3 is TGTGCCAGCAGCCATCCGTGGGGGCGCGTCACCGGGGAGCTGTTTTTT. It is translated as CASSHPWGRVTGELFF. Using reference TRBV7-9 and TRBJ2-2 for the parts outside the CDR3, the full variable domain is DTGVSQNPRHKITKRGQNVTFRCDPISEHNRLYWYRQTLGQGPEFLTYFQNEAQLEKSRLLSDRFSAERPKGSFSTLEIQRTEQGDSAMYLCASSHPWGRVTGELFFGEGSRLTVL.

The rearrangement links TRBV27 to TRBJ2-2; 10 positions agree with TRBD2. J gave up 6 bases and V 2 bases, and 3 bases lay outside the gene matches. Germline V gene sequence: CDR1 MNHEY, CDR2 SMNVEV (reference sequence). The CDR3 totals 15 residues. The CDR3 region has the DNA TGTGCCAGCAGTTTACTAGCGGGAGCAGCCGGGGAGCTGTTTTTT. Encoded protein: CASSLLAGAAGELFF.